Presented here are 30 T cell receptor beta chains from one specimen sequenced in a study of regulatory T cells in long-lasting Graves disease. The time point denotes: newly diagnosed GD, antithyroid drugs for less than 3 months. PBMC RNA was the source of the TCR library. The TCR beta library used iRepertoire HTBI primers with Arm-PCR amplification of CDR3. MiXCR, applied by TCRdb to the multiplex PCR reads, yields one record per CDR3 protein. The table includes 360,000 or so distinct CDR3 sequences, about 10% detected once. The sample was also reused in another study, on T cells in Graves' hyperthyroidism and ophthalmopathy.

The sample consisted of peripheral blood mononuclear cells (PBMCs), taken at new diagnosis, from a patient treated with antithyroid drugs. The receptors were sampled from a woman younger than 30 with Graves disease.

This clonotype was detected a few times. The CDR3 spells CSVVRQGFINEQFF. CDR3 nucleotide sequence: TGCAGCGTTGTGAGACAGGGTTTTATCAATGAGCAGTTCTTC. The V call is TRBV29-1, the J call TRBJ2-1; 7 bases are a match to TRBD1. The CDR3 has 14 residues. The V gene's germline CDR1 is SQVTM and CDR2 ANQGSEA. The J segment lost 6 bases and the V segment lost 4 bases, leaving 9 bases of the junction unmatched.

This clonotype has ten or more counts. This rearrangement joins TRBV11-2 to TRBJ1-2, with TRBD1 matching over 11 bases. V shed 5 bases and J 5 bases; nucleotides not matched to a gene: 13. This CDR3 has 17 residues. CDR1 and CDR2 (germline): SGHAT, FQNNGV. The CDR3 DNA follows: TGTGCCAGCAGCCACCGGGACAGGGGGGAGGACGGATATGGCTACACCTTC. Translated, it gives CASSHRDRGEDGYGYTF.

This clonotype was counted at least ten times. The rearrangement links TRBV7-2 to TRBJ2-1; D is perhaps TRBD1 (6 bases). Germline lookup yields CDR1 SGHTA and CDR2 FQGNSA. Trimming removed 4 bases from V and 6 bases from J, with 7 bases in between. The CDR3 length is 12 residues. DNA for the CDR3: TGTGCCAGCAGCTCGGACAGCAATGAGCAGTTCTTC. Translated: CASSSDSNEQFF.

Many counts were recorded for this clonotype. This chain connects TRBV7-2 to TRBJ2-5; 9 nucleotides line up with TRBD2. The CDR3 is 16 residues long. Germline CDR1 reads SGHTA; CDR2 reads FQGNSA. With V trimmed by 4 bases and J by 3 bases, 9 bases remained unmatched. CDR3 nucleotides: TGTGCCAGCAGCTCATTCAGACTAGCGGAAGAAGAGACCCAGTACTTC. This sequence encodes CASSSFRLAEEETQYF.

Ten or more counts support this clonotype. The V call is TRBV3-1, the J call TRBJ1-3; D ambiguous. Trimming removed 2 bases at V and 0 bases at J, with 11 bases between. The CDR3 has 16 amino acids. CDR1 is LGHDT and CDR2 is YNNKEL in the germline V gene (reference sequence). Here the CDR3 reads CASSQRLFDSGNTIYF. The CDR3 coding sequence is TGTGCCAGCAGCCAAAGGCTGTTTGACTCTGGAAACACCATATATTTT.

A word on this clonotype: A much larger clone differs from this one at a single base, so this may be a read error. Here the CDR3 reads CASSLPLRLGRSNYGYSF. The CDR3, as DNA: TGTGCCAGCAGCTTGCCCCTTCGATTGGGCCGATCAAACTATGGCTACTCCTTC. The V gene is TRBV5-1, the J gene TRBJ1-2; no reliable D call. The CDR3 loop spans 18 amino acids. The germline gives CDR1 SGHRS, CDR2 YFSETQ.

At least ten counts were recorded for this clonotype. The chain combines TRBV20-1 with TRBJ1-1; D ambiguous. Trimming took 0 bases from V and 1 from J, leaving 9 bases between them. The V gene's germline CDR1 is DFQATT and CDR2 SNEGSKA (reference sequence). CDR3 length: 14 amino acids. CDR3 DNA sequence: TGCAGTGCTAGAGATCTAAGTAGGAACACTGAAGCTTTCTTT. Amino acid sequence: CSARDLSRNTEAFF.

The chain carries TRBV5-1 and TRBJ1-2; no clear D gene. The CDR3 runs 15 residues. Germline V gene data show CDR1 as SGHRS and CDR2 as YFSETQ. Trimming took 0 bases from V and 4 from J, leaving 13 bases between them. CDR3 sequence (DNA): TGCGCCAGCAGCTTGGGCCAGAGCAACCTCTATGGCTACACCTTC. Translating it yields CASSLGQSNLYGYTF.

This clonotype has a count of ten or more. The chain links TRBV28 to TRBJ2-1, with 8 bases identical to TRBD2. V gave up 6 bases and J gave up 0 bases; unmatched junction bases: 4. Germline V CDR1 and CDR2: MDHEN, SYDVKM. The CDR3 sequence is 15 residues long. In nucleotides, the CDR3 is TGTGCCAGCAGCCCCGCGGGAGGCTCCTACAATGAGCAGTTCTTC. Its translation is CASSPAGGSYNEQFF.

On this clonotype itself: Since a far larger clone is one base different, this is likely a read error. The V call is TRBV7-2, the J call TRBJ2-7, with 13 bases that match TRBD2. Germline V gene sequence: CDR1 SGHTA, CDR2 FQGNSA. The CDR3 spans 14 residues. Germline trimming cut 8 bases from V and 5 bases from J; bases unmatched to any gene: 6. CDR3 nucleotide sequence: TGTGCCAGCTCGGGACTAGCGGGATCCCACGAGCAGTACTTC. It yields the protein CASSGLAGSHEQYF.

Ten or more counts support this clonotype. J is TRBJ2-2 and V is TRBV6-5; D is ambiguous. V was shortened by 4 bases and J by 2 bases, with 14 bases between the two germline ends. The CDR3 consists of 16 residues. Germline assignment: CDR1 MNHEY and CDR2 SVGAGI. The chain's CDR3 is CASSCTRLANTGELFF. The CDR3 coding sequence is TGTGCCAGCAGTTGCACCCGCCTTGCAAACACCGGGGAGCTGTTTTTT.

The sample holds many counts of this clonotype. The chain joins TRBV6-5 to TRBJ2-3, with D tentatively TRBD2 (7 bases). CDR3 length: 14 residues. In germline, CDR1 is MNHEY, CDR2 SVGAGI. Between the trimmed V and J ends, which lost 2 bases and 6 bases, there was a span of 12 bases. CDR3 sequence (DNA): TGTGCCAGCAGTTACGTGGGAGGGGGTGATACGCAGTATTTT. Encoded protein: CASSYVGGGDTQYF.

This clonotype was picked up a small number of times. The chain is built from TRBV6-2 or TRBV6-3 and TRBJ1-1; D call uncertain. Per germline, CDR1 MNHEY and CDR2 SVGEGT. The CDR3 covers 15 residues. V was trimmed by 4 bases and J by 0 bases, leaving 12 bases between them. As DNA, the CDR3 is TGTGCCAGCAGTTCAGATAGGATTTTGAACACTGAAGCTTTCTTT. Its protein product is CASSSDRILNTEAFF.

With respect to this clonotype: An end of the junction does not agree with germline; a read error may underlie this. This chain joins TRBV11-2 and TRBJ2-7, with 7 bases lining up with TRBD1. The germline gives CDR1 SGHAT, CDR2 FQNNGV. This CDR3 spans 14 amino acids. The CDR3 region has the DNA TGTGCCAGCAGCTCCCGACAGGGTGGCGACGAGCGGTACTTC. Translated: CASSSRQGGDERYF.

The CDR3 spells CASSLKPRDSLTYEQYV. The CDR3 DNA reads TGCGCCAGCAGCTTGAAGCCGCGGGACTCCCTTACCTACGAGCAGTACGTC. The chain joins TRBV5-1 to TRBJ2-7; tentative D call: TRBD2 (6 bases). Trimming cost V 1 base and J 2 bases, with 19 bases left between them. Germline CDR1 SGHRS, CDR2 YFSETQ. The CDR3 loop spans 17 amino acids.

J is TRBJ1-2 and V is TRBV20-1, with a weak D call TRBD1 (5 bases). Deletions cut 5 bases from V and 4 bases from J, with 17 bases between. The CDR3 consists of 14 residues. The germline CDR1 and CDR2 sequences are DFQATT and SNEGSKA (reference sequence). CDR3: CSADQGGARYGYTF. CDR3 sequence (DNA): TGCAGTGCTGACCAGGGCGGGGCTCGCTATGGCTACACCTTC.

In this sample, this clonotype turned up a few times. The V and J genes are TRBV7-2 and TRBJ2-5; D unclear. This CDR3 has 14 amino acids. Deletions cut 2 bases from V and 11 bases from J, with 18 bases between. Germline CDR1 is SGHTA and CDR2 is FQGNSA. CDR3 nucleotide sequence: TGTGCCAGCAGCTTATCCGGAACATACAATGAGCAGTACTTC. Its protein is CASSLSGTYNEQYF.

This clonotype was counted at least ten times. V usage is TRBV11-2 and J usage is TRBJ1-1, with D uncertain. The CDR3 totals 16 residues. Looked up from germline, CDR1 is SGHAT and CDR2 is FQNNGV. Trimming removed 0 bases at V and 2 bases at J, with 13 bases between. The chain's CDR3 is CASSLDGPGINTEAFF. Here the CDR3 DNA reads TGTGCCAGCAGCTTAGATGGACCGGGAATCAACACTGAAGCTTTCTTT.

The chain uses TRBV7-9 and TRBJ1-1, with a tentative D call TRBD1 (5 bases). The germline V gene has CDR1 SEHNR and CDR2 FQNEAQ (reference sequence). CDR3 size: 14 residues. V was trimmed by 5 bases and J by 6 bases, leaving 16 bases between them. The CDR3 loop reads CASSLKQGEAEAFF. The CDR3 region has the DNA TGTGCCAGCAGCCTCAAGCAGGGAGAGGCTGAAGCTTTCTTT.

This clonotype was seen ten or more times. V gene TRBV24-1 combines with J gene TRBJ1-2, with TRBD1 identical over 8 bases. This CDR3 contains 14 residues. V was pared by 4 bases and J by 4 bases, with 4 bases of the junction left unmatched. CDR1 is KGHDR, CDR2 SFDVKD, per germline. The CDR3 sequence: CATSDRDRFYGYTF. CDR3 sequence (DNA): TGTGCCACCAGTGACCGGGACAGGTTCTATGGCTACACCTTC.

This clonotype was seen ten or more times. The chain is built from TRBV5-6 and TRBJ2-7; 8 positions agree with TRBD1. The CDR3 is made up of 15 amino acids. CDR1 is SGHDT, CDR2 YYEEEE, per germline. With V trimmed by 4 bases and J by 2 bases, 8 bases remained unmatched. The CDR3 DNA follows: TGTGCCAGCAGCCCAGACAGGGGAGCCGCCTACGAGCAGTACTTC. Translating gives CASSPDRGAAYEQYF.

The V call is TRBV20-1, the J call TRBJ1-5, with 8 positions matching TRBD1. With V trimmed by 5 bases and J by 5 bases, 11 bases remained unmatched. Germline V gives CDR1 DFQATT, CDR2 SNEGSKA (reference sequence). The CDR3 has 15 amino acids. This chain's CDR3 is CSARILGQEDQPQHF. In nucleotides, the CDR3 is TGCAGTGCTCGTATCTTGGGACAGGAGGATCAGCCCCAGCATTTT.

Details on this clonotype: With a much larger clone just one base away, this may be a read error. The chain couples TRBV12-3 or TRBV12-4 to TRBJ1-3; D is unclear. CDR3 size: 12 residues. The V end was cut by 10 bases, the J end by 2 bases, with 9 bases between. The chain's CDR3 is CATNMAGNTIYF. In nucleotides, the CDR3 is TGTGCCACCAACATGGCTGGAAACACCATATATTTT.

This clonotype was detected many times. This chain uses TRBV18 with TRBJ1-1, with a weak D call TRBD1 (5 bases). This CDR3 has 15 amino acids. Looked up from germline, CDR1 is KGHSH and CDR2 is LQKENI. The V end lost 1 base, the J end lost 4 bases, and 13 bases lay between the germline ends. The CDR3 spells CASSPLVGVGTEAFF. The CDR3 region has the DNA TGTGCCAGCTCACCACTTGTGGGGGTGGGCACTGAAGCTTTCTTT.

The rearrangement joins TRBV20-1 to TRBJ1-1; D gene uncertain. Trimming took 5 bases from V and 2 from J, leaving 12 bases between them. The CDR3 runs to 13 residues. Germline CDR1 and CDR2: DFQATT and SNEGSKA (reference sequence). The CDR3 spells CSAHGLRNTEAFF. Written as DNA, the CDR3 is TGCAGTGCTCACGGACTTCGAAACACTGAAGCTTTCTTT.

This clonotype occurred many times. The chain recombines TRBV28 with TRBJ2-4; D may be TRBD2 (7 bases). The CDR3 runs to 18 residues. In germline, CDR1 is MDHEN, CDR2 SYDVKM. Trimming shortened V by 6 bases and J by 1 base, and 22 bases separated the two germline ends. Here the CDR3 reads CASSPMGEGGGAKNIQYF. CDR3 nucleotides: TGTGCCAGCAGCCCGATGGGTGAGGGGGGAGGGGCCAAAAACATTCAGTACTTC.

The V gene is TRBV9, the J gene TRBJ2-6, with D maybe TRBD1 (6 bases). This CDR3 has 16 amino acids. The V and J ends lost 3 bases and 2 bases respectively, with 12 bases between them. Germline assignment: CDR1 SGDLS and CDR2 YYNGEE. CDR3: CASSGLQGPGANVLTF. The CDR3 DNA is TGTGCCAGCAGCGGACTACAGGGACCTGGGGCCAACGTCCTGACTTTC. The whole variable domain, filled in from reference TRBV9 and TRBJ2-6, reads DSGVTQTPKHLITATGQRVTLRCSPRSGDLSVYWYQQSLDQGLQFLIQYYNGEERAKGNILERFSAQQFPDLHSELNLSSLELGDSALYFCASSGLQGPGANVLTFGAGSRLTVL.

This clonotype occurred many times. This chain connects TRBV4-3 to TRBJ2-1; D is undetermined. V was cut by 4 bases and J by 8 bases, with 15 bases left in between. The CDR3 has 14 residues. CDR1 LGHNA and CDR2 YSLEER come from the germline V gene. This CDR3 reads CASSPRPFIDEQFF. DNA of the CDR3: TGCGCCAGCAGCCCCCGACCGTTTATCGATGAGCAGTTCTTC.

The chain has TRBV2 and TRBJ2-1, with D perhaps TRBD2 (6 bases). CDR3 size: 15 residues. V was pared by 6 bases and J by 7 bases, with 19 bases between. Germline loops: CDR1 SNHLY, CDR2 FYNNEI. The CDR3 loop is CASRGGAGPFNEQFF. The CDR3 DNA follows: TGTGCCAGCAGGGGAGGAGCAGGGCCATTTAATGAGCAGTTCTTC.

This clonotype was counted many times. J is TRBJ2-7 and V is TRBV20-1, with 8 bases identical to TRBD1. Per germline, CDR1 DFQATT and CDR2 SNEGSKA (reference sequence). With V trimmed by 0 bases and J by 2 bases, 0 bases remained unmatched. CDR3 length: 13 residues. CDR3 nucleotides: TGCAGTGCTAGAGACAGGGGGCCCTACGAGCAGTACTTC. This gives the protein CSARDRGPYEQYF.